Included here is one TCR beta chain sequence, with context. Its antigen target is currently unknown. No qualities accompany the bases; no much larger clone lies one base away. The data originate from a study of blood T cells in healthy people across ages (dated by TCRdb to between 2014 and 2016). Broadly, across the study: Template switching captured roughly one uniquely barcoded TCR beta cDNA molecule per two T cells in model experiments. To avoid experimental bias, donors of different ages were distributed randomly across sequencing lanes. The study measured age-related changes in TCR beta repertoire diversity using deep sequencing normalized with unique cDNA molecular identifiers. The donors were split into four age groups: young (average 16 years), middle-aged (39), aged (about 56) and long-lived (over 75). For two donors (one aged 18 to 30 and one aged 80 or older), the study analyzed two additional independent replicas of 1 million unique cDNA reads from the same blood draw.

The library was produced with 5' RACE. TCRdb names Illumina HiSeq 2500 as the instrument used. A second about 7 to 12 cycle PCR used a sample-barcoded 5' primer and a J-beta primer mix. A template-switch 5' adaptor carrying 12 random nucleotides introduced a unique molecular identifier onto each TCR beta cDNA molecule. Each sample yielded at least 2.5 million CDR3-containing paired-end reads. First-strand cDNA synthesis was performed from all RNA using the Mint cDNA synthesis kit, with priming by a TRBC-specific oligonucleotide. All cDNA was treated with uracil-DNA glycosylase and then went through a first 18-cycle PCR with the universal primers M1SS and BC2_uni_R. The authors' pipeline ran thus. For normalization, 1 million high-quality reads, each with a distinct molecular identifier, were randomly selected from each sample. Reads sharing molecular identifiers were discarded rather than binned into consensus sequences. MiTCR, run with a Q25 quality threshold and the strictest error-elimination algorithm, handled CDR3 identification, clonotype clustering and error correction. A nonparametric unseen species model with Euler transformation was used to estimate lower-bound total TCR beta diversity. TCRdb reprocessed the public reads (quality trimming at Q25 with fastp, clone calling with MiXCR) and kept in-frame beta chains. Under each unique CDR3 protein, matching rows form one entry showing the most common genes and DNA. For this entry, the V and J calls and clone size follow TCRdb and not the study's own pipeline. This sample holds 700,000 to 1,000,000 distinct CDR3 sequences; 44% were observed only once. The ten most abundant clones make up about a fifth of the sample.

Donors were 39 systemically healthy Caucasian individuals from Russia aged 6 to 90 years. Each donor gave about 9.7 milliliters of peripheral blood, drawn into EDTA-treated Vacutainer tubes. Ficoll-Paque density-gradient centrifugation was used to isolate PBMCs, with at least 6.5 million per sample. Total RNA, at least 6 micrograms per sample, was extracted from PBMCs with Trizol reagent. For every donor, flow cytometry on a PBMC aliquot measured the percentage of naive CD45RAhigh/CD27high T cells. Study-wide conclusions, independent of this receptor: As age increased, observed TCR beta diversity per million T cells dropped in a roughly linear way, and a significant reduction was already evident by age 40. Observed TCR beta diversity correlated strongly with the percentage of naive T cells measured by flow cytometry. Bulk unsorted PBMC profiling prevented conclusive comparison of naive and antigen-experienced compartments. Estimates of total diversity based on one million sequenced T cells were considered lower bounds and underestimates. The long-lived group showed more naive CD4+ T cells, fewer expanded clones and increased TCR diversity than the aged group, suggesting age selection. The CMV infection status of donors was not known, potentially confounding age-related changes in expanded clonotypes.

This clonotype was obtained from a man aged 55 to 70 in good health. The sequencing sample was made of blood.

The DNA sequence is given as TGCAGCGTTGAAGGTGGGGCTAGTCGGGTCAATGAGCAGTACTTC. It translates to CSVEGGASRVNEQYF. The rearrangement joined TRBV29-1 to TRBJ2-7; the D segment could be TRBD1, given 5 matching bases. V is clipped by 1 base and J by 7 bases, and the sequence between their germline boundaries is 20 bases long. The germline V gene sets CDR1 to SQVTM and CDR2 to ANQGSEA. The CDR3 has 15 amino acids, counting the end cysteine and phenylalanine. Solely the CDR3 DNA is kept, with 45 bases framed from the first base.